Listed here are 23 T cell receptor beta chains from one sample, sequenced in a study of blood T cell repertoires in COVID-19. Assay: immunoSEQ multiplex PCR; the TCRdb copy retains only in-frame clones and omits some. The table lists about 190,000 clones, about 85% of them singletons, with roughly 21% in the top ten. Sequencing was done on a sample of peripheral blood. The source is a man in his 60s with active or convalescent COVID-19.

The rearrangement joins TRBV28 to TRBJ1-3; a possible D gene is TRBD1 (5 bases). Trimming took 6 bases from V and 4 from J, leaving 16 bases between them. This CDR3 is 15 amino acids long. CDR1 and CDR2 from the germline V gene are MDHEN and SYDVKM. CDR3 bases: TGTGCCAGCAGGATGAACGTGGCAGGGGGAAACACCATATATTTT. Its translation is CASRMNVAGGNTIYF.

The chain links TRBV6-1 to TRBJ1-6, with 7 bases fitting TRBD1. J lost 10 bases, V lost 3 bases, and 6 bases had no gene match. The V gene's germline CDR1 is MNHNS and CDR2 SASEGT. The CDR3 runs 14 residues. CDR3 in amino acids: CASSEQGQHSPLHF. The CDR3 DNA is TGTGCCAGCAGTGAGCAGGGACAGCACTCACCCCTCCACTTT.

This clone was found a few times. J is TRBJ1-4 and V is TRBV6-1; no reliable D call. CDR1 is MNHNS and CDR2 is SASEGT in the germline V gene. The CDR3 has 12 residues. V lost 3 bases and J 8 bases, leaving 7 bases between the germline ends. The DNA for the CDR3 is TGTGCCAGCAGTGACACTCGAGAAAAACTGTTTTTT. This gives the protein CASSDTREKLFF.

The chain combines TRBV5-1 with TRBJ2-1, with 7 bases fitting TRBD1. Germline trimming cut 5 bases from V and 6 bases from J; bases unmatched to any gene: 14. The CDR3 extends over 16 amino acids. CDR1 is SGHRS and CDR2 is YFSETQ in the germline V gene. CDR3 DNA: TGCGCCAGCAGTTTAGTATTCGGACAGGCGTTCAATGAGCAGTTCTTC. This gives the protein CASSLVFGQAFNEQFF. Filled out from reference TRBV5-1 and TRBJ2-1, the complete variable domain reads KAGVTQTPRYLIKTRGQQVTLSCSPISGHRSVSWYQQTPGQGLQFLFEYFSETQRNKGNFPGRFSGRQFSNSRSEMNVSTLELGDSALYLCASSLVFGQAFNEQFFGPGTRLTVL.

J is TRBJ2-5 and V is TRBV10-2, with TRBD2 matching over 10 bases. CDR1 is WSHSY, CDR2 SAAADI, per germline. The CDR3 loop spans 14 amino acids. After removal of 6 bases from V and 4 bases from J, the junction contained 5 bases not matched to a gene. Here the CDR3 reads CASRGSSGGETQYF. CDR3 sequence (DNA): TGCGCCAGCAGGGGATCTAGCGGGGGAGAGACCCAGTACTTC.

This clone was detected only a few times. The chain has TRBV6-6 and TRBJ1-2; TRBD1 matches at 7 bases. CDR1 is MNHNY and CDR2 is SVGAGI in the germline V gene (reference sequence). The CDR3 loop spans 12 amino acids. The ends lost 2 bases at V and 6 bases at J; junction bases unmatched: 0. The CDR3 DNA follows: TGTGCCAGCAGTTACGGACAGGATGGCTACACCTTC. Translating it yields CASSYGQDGYTF.

This clone was counted a single time. This chain connects TRBV7-9 to TRBJ1-1; TRBD1 aligns across 7 bases. Germline V lookup: CDR1 SEHNR, CDR2 FQNEAQ (reference sequence). CDR3 size: 14 residues. Trimming cost V 5 bases and J 2 bases; bases outside gene matches: 5. For the CDR3, the DNA is TGTGCCAGCAGCCGGGGGACAGTTAACACTGAAGCTTTCTTT. Translation: CASSRGTVNTEAFF.

This clone was recorded a few times. V usage is TRBV19 and J usage is TRBJ1-1; D is uncertain. V was cut by 10 bases and J by 0 bases, with 18 bases left in between. Per the germline V gene, CDR1 is LNHDA and CDR2 is SQIVND (reference sequence). CDR3 length: 15 amino acids. CDR3 DNA: TGTGCCACTACCCCGGGAAACCTAATGAACACTGAAGCTTTCTTT. Translated: CATTPGNLMNTEAFF.

V is TRBV5-5 and J is TRBJ1-4; D might be TRBD1 (6 bases). The CDR3 has 13 amino acids. Germline V gene data show CDR1 as SGHKS and CDR2 as YYEKEE (reference sequence). With 2 bases removed from V and 8 bases from J, the gap between germline ends came to 10 bases. CDR3 region: CASSLQGREKLFF. For the CDR3, the DNA is TGTGCCAGCAGCTTACAGGGACGGGAAAAACTGTTTTTT.

This clone was counted a few times. The CDR3 nucleotides are TGTGCCTGGAGTCCCTATAGCAATCAGCCCCAGCATTTT. As protein: CAWSPYSNQPQHF. This chain connects TRBV30 to TRBJ1-5; D is uncertain. Between the trimmed V and J ends, which lost 2 bases and 0 bases, there was a span of 5 bases. The CDR3 is 13 residues long. The germline V gene has CDR1 GTSNPN and CDR2 SVGIG (reference sequence).

In this sample, this clone turned up many times. The chain is built from TRBV12-3 or TRBV12-4 and TRBJ1-2; no firm D call. This CDR3 region has 13 residues. V dropped 3 bases and J dropped 5 bases, with 10 bases sitting between them. CDR3 amino acids: CASSFTQSYGYTF. In DNA form, the CDR3 reads TGTGCCAGCAGTTTTACACAGTCTTATGGCTACACCTTC.

The chain recombines TRBV6-5 with TRBJ2-2; D is unresolved. Germline CDR1 MNHEY, CDR2 SVGAGI. The CDR3 covers 15 residues. Trimming cost V 7 bases and J 1 base, with 13 bases left between them. The CDR3 DNA is TGTGCCAGCACTCTAAGGAGCTTGAACACCGGGGAGCTGTTTTTT. The encoded protein is CASTLRSLNTGELFF.

This chain uses TRBV19 with TRBJ1-3; 9 bases agree with TRBD1. Germline CDR1 LNHDA, CDR2 SQIVND (reference sequence). The trim removed 2 bases at V and 4 bases at J, leaving 6 bases unmatched. The CDR3 spans 16 residues. The CDR3 loop is CASSIRGTGGGNTIYF. In nucleotides, the CDR3 is TGTGCCAGTAGTATAAGGGGCACAGGGGGCGGAAACACCATATATTTT. Full variable domain (rest looked up from reference TRBV19 and TRBJ1-3): DGGITQSPKYLFRKEGQNVTLSCEQNLNHDAMYWYRQDPGQGLRLIYYSQIVNDFQKGDIAEGYSVSREKKESFPLTVTSAQKNPTAFYLCASSIRGTGGGNTIYFGEGSWLTVV.

The chain has TRBV7-2 and TRBJ1-2; D remains ambiguous. The V and J ends lost 6 bases and 5 bases respectively, with 16 bases between them. CDR3 length equals 14 residues. Germline V gene data show CDR1 as SGHTA and CDR2 as FQGNSA. CDR3 region: CASSHPGVLYGYTF. The CDR3 nucleotides read TGTGCCAGCAGTCACCCCGGGGTTCTATATGGCTACACCTTC. Combining the CDR3 with reference TRBV7-2 and TRBJ1-2 gives the whole variable domain GAGVSQSPSNKVTEKGKDVELRCDPISGHTALYWYRQSLGQGLEFLIYFQGNSAPDKSGLPSDRFSAERTGGSVSTLTIQRTQQEDSAVYLCASSHPGVLYGYTFGSGTRLTVV.

The chain recombines TRBV2 with TRBJ1-6; weak D call: TRBD1 (5 bases). Germline V lookup: CDR1 SNHLY, CDR2 FYNNEI. The CDR3 contains 14 residues. Trimming shortened V by 6 bases and J by 8 bases, and 14 bases separated the two germline ends. The DNA for the CDR3 is TGTGCCAGCAGGATTACAGGCCCGGATTCACCCCTCCACTTT. Translated: CASRITGPDSPLHF.

The rearrangement uses TRBV5-1 and TRBJ2-2; no firm D call. From germline, CDR1 is SGHRS and CDR2 YFSETQ. The CDR3 extends over 14 amino acids. Trimming took 1 base from V and 5 from J, leaving 9 bases between them. CDR3 residues: CASSLMSTTGELFF. In DNA form, the CDR3 reads TGCGCCAGCAGCTTGATGAGTACGACCGGGGAGCTGTTTTTT.

The rearrangement joins TRBV5-1 to TRBJ2-1; possible D gene TRBD1, 5 bases. Trimming cost V 1 base and J 0 bases, with 8 bases left between them. This CDR3 spans 15 amino acids. Germline V gives CDR1 SGHRS, CDR2 YFSETQ. CDR3 protein: CASSLTDSSYNEQFF. The DNA for the CDR3 is TGCGCCAGCAGCTTGACAGACAGCTCCTACAATGAGCAGTTCTTC.

The chain uses TRBV21-1 and TRBJ2-4; the table names TRBD2, a call not compared with the DNA. TRBV21-1 is a documented pseudogene. The CDR3 runs 21 residues. The CDR3 region has the DNA TGTGCCAGCAGCAATCGGGGACAGGGAGGCCTAGCGGGACTAGCCAAAAACATTCAGTACTTC. This translates into CASSNRGQGGLAGLAKNIQYF.

This clone appeared once. This rearrangement joins TRBV10-2 to TRBJ2-1; 8 bases map to TRBD2. CDR1 is WSHSY, CDR2 SAAADI, per germline. V lost 7 bases, J lost 10 bases, and 18 bases stayed unmatched. The CDR3 totals 16 residues. The DNA for the CDR3 is TGCGCCAGCACTGCCCCTTCCGCGGGGGGAATGAAGGAGCAGTTCTTC. It specifies CASTAPSAGGMKEQFF.

This chain uses TRBV7-8 with TRBJ2-7, with D possibly matching TRBD2 (5 bases). CDR1 SGHVS and CDR2 FQNEAQ come from the germline V gene. V gave up 2 bases and J gave up 5 bases, with 10 bases separating them. This CDR3 contains 13 residues. The CDR3 loop is CASSLSRGNEQYF. CDR3 DNA sequence: TGTGCCAGCAGCTTAAGTCGGGGAAACGAGCAGTACTTC.

The chain recombines TRBV6-1 with TRBJ1-2; unclear D gene. Germline V lookup: CDR1 MNHNS, CDR2 SASEGT. CDR3 length equals 14 residues. The germline V and J ends were trimmed by 3 bases and 5 bases, with 13 bases remaining between them. CDR3 in DNA: TGTGCCAGCAGTGAGGGCCCGGGGTTTTATGGCTACACCTTC. Encoded protein: CASSEGPGFYGYTF.

The chain couples TRBV19 to TRBJ1-5; D is undetermined. The CDR3 is made up of 16 amino acids. Germline-derived CDR1 and CDR2 are LNHDA and SQIVND (reference sequence). Trimming left V 7 bases short and J 2 bases short, with 18 bases between. CDR3 in amino acids: CASTRRHPEGNQPQHF. As DNA, the CDR3 is TGTGCCAGTACTCGTCGGCACCCGGAGGGCAATCAGCCCCAGCATTTT.

This rearrangement joins TRBV5-8 to TRBJ1-6; TRBD1 aligns across 10 bases. V trimming: 0 bases; J trimming: 9 bases; junction bases outside the gene matches: 3. This CDR3 has 15 residues. Germline loops: CDR1 SGHTS, CDR2 YDEGEE. Written as DNA, the CDR3 is TGTGCCAGCAGCTTGGAGGGACAGGGGACTTCACCCCTCCACTTT. Residues: CASSLEGQGTSPLHF. The variable domain in full, completed from reference TRBV5-8 and TRBJ1-6, reads EAGVTQSPTHLIKTRGQQATLRCSPISGHTSVYWYQQALGLGLQFLLWYDEGEERNRGNFPPRFSGRQFPNYSSELNVNALELEDSALYLCASSLEGQGTSPLHFGNGTRLTVT.